This T cell receptor beta chain was observed in a study of T cell responses to AZD1222 COVID-19 vaccine. Between the trimmed V and J ends, which lost 1 base and 0 bases, there was a span of 10 bases. The CDR3 runs 16 residues. CDR1 and CDR2 (germline): MNHEY, SMNVEV (reference sequence). This table comes from immunoSEQ multiplex PCR, and its TCRdb copy is limited to in-frame clones, with some not included. The table has about 160,000 clones, 85% to 95% seen once. This chain connects TRBV27 to TRBJ1-5, with unresolved D. This clonotype was obtained from an adult in good health. Sequencing used peripheral blood, obtained on day 0 of AZD1222 vaccination. The CDR3 DNA sequence: TGTGCCAGCAGTTTATTCCCGATATATAGCAATCAGCCCCAGCATTTT. The encoded protein is CASSLFPIYSNQPQHF.